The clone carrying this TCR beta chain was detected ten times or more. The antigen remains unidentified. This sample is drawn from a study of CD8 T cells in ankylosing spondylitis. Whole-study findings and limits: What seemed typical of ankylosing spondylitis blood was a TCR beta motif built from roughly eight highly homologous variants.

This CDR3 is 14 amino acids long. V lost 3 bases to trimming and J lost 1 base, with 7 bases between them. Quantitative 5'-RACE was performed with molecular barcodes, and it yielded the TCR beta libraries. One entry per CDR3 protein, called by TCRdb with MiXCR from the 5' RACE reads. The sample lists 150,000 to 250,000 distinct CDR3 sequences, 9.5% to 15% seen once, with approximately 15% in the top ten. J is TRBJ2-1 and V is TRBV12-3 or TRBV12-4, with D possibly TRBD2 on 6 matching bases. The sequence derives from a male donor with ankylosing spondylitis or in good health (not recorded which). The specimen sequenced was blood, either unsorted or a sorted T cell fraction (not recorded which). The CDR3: CASSLTSSYNEQFF. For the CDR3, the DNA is TGTGCCAGCAGTTTGACTAGTTCCTACAATGAGCAGTTCTTC.